This T cell receptor beta chain was identified in a study of blood T cell repertoires in COVID-19 (dated by TCRdb to about 2020). Background for the entire study: Samples from collaborators originated in the United States, Italy and Spain and spanned both the acute and convalescent phases of COVID-19. The material from the prospective study consisted of cDNA or gDNA derived from T cells, B-cell-depleted T cells, or PBMCs. Deeply sampled blood TCRbeta repertoires from subjects exposed to, actively infected with, or recovered from COVID-19 were included in the dataset. A freely available public database, intended as a resource for researchers studying the immune response to SARS-CoV-2, is where the repertoires were released. Samples came from the ongoing ImmuneRACE study (first 160 participants) plus 1,254 subjects from 6 global collaborators. Nearly every sample came with metadata listing a de-identified subject ID, COVID-19 status, age in years and sex. HLA class I and class II types, where available, came from metadata supplied by the sample provider rather than from assay-based typing. Paper-wide results and their limitations: Clinical and demographic metadata were provided uncurated, with the amount varying by source and participant.

On this clone: This clone's antigen is unknown. Per-nucleotide qualities are absent, and no much larger clonotype sits a single base away.

V and J are truncated by 3 bases and 0 bases respectively, leaving an intervening sequence of 9 bases. The germline V gene (reference sequence) gives CDR1 as LGHDT and CDR2 as YNNKEL. The CDR3, from cysteine to phenylalanine, totals 15 residues. The CDR3 DNA has 45 bases and is translated from base 1. TCRbeta CDR3 regions were amplified from genomic DNA by means of the immunoSEQ Assay, a bias-controlled multiplex PCR. Under the source paper's analysis protocol: Nucleated cell counts per sample were estimated from amplification of reference gene primers within the assay. To quantify the absolute abundance of each unique TCRbeta CDR3 rearrangement, sequence reads were collapsed and filtered. For each sample, productive Simpson clonality was calculated as the square root of Simpson's diversity index over productive rearrangements. What TCRdb holds here is the immuneACCESS table cut down to in-frame rearrangements. Part of the clones is not present; checked against another copy, under half of the missing clones reflect an unresolved V gene, and the others are unexplained. D and trimming come from the DNA, and the V and J calls and clone size come from that table. In all, the sample holds approximately 170,000 clones, and about 80% of those were seen once. The ten largest clones represent 10% to 15% of the sample.

Samples from volunteer blood donors who had recovered from COVID-19 were contributed by a second Seattle source. Each collaborating institution followed its own protocols to collect whole blood in K2EDTA tubes. For TCRbeta analysis, collaborator samples were shipped as frozen whole blood, as isolated PBMCs, or as DNA extracted from either sample type. Sequencing was carried out using peripheral blood. This receptor chain uses TRBV3-1 (or the pseudogene TRBV3-2) and TRBJ1-3; the D gene is not confidently resolved. The TCR originated in a man aged 65-85 years who had recovered from COVID-19. CDR3 protein: CASSHGLNSGNTIYF. The sequenced DNA is TGTGCCAGCAGCCATGGACTCAACTCTGGAAACACCATATATTTT.